This T cell receptor beta chain was obtained from a study of T cell responses to AZD1222 COVID-19 vaccine. Study background: Combined were second doses at about 4 or about 12 weeks. Whole-study findings and limits: Sampled repertoires all dated from after the peak T cell response. Vaccine-related CD4 TCRs covered spike, predominating at 160-218 and 743-854.

Concerning this clone: Its antigen is not identified.

Clones were sequenced by immunoSEQ multiplex PCR, and TCRdb holds only the in-frame ones, with some missing. The table lists about 170,000 clones, roughly 92% of them singletons. The length of the CDR3 is 16 residues. Trimming cost V 4 bases and J 4 bases, with 16 bases left between them. In germline, CDR1 is SEHNR, CDR2 FQNEAQ (reference sequence). The chain recombines TRBV7-9 with TRBJ1-4; D might be TRBD1 (5 bases). The specimen comprised peripheral blood, sampled on day 0 of AZD1222 vaccination. The sequence was obtained from an adult in good health. This CDR3 reads CASSWLGQGFNEKLFF. The DNA of the CDR3 is TGTGCCAGCAGCTGGCTCGGGCAGGGCTTTAATGAAAAACTGTTTTTT.